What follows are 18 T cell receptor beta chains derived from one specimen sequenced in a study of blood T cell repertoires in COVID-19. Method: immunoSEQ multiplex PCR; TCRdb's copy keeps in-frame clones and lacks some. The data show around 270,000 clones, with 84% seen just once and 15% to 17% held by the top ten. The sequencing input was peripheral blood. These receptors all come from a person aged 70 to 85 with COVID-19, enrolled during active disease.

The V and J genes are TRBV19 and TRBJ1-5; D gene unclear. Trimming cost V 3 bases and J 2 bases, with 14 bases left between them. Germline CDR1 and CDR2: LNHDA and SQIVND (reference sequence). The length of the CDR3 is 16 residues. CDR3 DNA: TGTGCCAGTAGTATCGAGGATAACTCGGGCAATCAGCCCCAGCATTTT. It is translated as CASSIEDNSGNQPQHF. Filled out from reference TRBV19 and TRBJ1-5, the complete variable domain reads DGGITQSPKYLFRKEGQNVTLSCEQNLNHDAMYWYRQDPGQGLRLIYYSQIVNDFQKGDIAEGYSVSREKKESFPLTVTSAQKNPTAFYLCASSIEDNSGNQPQHFGDGTRLSIL.

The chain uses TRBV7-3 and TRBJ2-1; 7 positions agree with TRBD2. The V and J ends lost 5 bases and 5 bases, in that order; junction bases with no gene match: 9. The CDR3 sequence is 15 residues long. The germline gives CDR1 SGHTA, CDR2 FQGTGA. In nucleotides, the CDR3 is TGTGCCAGCAGCCTAAGCGGGACCTATAACAATGAGCAGTTCTTC. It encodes CASSLSGTYNNEQFF.

The CDR3 reads CASSPYSSGNSYEQYF. The CDR3 coding sequence is TGTGCCAGCAGTCCCTACTCTAGCGGGAACTCCTACGAGCAGTACTTC. The chain has TRBV6-2 or TRBV6-3 and TRBJ2-7, with TRBD2 matching over 9 bases. Germline trimming cut 5 bases from V and 0 bases from J; bases unmatched to any gene: 8. CDR1 and CDR2 (germline): MNHEY, SVGEGT. The CDR3 contains 16 residues.

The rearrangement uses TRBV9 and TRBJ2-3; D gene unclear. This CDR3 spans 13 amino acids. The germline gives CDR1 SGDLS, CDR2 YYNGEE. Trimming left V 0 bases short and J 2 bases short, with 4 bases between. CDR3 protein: CASSVAYTDTQYF. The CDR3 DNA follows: TGTGCCAGCAGCGTAGCCTACACAGATACGCAGTATTTT.

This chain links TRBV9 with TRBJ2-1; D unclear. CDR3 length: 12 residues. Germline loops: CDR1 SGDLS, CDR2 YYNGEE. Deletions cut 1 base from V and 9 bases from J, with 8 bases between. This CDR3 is CASSVSDGEQFF. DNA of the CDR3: TGTGCCAGCAGCGTAAGCGACGGTGAGCAGTTCTTC.

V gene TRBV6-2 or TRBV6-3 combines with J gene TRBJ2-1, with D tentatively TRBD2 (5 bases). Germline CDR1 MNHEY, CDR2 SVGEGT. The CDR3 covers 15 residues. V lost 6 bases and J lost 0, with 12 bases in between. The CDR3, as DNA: TGTGCCAGCAGCCGCCTAGCCTCCTCCTACAATGAGCAGTTCTTC. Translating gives CASSRLASSYNEQFF.

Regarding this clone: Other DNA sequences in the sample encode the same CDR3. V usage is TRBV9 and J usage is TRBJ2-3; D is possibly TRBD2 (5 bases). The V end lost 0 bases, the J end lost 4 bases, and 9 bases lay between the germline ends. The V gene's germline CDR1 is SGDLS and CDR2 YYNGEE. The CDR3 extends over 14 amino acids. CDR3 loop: CASSVGVGADTQYF. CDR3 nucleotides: TGTGCCAGCAGCGTAGGGGTCGGGGCAGATACGCAGTATTTT. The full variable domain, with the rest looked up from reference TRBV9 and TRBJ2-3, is DSGVTQTPKHLITATGQRVTLRCSPRSGDLSVYWYQQSLDQGLQFLIQYYNGEERAKGNILERFSAQQFPDLHSELNLSSLELGDSALYFCASSVGVGADTQYFGPGTRLTVL.

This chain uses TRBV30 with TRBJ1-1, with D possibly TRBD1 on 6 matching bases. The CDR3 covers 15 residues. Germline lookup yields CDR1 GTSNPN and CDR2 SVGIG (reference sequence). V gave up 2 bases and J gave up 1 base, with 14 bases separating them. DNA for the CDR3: TGTGCCTGGAGTACAGCGAGGGGGGGGAACACTGAAGCTTTCTTT. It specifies CAWSTARGGNTEAFF.

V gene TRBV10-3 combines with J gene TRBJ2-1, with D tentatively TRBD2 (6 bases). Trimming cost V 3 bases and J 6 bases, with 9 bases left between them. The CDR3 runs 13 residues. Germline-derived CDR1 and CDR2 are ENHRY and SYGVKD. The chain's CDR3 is CAISDMGGNEQFF. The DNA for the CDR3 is TGTGCCATCAGTGATATGGGGGGCAATGAGCAGTTCTTC.

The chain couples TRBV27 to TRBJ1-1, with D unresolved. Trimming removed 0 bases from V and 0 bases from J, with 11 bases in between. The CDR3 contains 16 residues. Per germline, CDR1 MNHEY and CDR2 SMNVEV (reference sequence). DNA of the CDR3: TGTGCCAGCAGTTTATCAACCCGGGGAGTGAACACTGAAGCTTTCTTT. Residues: CASSLSTRGVNTEAFF.

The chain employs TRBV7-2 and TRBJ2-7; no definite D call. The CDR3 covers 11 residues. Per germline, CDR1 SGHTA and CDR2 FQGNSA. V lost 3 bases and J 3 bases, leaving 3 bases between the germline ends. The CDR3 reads CASSFYYEQYF. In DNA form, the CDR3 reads TGTGCCAGCAGCTTTTACTACGAGCAGTACTTC.

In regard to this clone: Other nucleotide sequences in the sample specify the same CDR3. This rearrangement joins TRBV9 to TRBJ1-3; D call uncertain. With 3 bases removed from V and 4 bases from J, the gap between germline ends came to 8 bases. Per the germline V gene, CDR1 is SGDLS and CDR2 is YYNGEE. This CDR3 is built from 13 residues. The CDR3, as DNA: TGTGCCAGCAGCGCCCTATCGGGAAACACCATATATTTT. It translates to CASSALSGNTIYF.

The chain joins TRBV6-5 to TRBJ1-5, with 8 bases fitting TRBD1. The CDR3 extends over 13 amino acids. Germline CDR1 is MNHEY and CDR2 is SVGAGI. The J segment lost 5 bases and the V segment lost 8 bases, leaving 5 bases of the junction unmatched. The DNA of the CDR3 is TGTGCCAGCCGGACAGGGAGCGATCAGCCCCAGCATTTT. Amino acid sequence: CASRTGSDQPQHF.

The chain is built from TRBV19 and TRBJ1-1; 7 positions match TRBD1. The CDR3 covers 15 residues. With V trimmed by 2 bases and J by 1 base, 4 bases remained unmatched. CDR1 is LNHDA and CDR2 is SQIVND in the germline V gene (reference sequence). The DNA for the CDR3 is TGTGCCAGTAGTATACCGGGACAGCCGAACACTGAAGCTTTCTTT. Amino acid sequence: CASSIPGQPNTEAFF.

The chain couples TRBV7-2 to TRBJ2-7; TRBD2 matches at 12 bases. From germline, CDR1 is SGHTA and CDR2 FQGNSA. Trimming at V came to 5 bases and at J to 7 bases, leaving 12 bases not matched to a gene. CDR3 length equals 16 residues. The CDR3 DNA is TGTGCCAGCAGCCCTCAACTAGCGGGAGGCGGGGGGGAGCAGTACTTC. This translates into CASSPQLAGGGGEQYF.

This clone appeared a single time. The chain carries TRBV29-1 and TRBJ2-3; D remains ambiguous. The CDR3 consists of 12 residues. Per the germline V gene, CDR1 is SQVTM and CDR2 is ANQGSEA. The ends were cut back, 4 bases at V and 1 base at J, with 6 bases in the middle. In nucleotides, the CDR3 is TGCAGCGTTGTGGCTGGCACAGATACGCAGTATTTT. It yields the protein CSVVAGTDTQYF.

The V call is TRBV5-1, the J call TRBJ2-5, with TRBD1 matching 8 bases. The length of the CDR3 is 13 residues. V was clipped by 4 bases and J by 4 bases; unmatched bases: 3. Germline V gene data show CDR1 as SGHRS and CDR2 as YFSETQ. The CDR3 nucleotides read TGCGCCAGCAGCACCACAGGGGGAGAGACCCAGTACTTC. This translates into CASSTTGGETQYF.

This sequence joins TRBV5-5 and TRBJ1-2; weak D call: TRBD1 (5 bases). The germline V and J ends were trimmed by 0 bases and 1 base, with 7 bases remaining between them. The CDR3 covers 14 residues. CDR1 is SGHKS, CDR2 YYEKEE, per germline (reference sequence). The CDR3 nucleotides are TGTGCCAGCAGCTTGGCCGGACATAACTATGGCTACACCTTC. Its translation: CASSLAGHNYGYTF.